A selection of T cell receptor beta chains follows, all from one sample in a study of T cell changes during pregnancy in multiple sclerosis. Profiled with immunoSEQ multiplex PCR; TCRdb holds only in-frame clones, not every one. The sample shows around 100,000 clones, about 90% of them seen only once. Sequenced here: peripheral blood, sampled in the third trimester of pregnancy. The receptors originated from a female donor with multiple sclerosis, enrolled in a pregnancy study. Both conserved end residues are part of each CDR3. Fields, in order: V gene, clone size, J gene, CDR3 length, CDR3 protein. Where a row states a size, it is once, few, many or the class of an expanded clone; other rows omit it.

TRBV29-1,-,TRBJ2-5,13,CSVDRQGQETQYF
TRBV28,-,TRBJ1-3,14,CASSLLNTGTGVYF
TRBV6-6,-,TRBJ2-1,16,CASSSPGLAPPNEQFF
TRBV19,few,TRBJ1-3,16,CASSIGQVNSGNTIYF
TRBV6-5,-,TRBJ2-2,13,CASSPTSLGELFF
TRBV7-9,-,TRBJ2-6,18,CASSSWTGLSSGANVLTF
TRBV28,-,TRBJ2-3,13,CASLAGGPGTQYF
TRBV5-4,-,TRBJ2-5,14,CASSGGLPQETQYF
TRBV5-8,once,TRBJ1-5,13,CASSWAFGQPQHF
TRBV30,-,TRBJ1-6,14,CACSRRSYNSPLHF
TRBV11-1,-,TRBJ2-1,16,CASSFNQGSSYNEQFF
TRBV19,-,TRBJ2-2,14,CASSMGSGRGELFF
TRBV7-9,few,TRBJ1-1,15,CASSLEGGRNTEAFF
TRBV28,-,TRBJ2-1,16,CASSSPRQGSRNEQFF
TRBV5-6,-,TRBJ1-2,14,CASSSPGTDYGYTF
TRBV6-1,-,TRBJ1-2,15,CASSEQQRVSYGYTF
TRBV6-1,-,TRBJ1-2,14,CAILRGPPQYGYTF
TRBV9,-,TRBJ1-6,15,CASSVGGNANSPLHF
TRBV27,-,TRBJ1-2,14,CASSLQSGNYGYTF
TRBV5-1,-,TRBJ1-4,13,CASSHGGNEKLFF
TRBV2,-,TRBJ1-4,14,CASSGTGPNEKLFF
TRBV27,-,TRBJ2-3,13,CASGAGGPDTQYF
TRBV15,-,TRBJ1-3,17,CATSGPLTGGSGNTIYF
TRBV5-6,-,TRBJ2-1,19,CASSSYRRTSGRTYNEQFF
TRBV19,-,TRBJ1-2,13,CASSITGAYGYTF
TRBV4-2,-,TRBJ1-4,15,CASSSTGAQNEKLFF
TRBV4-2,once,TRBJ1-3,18,CASSQVGRTGAIGNTIYF
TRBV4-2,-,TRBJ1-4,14,CASSQDRGREKLFF
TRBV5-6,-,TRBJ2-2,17,CASSLALVAGDTGELFF